One and the same sample provided the 14 T cell receptor beta chains below, sequenced in a study of blood T cell repertoires in COVID-19. Method: immunoSEQ multiplex PCR; TCRdb's copy keeps in-frame clones and lacks some. This sample has about 43,000 clones; approximately 90% occur once, and the top ten carry approximately 15%. The sample consisted of peripheral blood. Receptor source: a man in his 60s with active COVID-19.

CDR3 nucleotides: TGTGCCAGCAGCAATACAGGGATTTCCGCTGAAGCTTTCTTT. It specifies CASSNTGISAEAFF. The chain combines TRBV14 with TRBJ1-1; D is possibly TRBD1 (6 bases). V dropped 5 bases and J dropped 6 bases, with 16 bases sitting between them. The CDR3 is made up of 14 amino acids. Germline assignment: CDR1 SGHDN and CDR2 FVKESK.

The J gene is TRBJ1-1, the V gene TRBV7-9; a weak D match, TRBD1 (5 bases). The CDR3 covers 14 residues. Trimming removed 2 bases from V and 1 base from J, with 8 bases in between. Germline V gene lookup returns CDR1 SEHNR and CDR2 FQNEAQ (reference sequence). In nucleotides, the CDR3 is TGTGCCAGCAGCTTAACAGGACAGAACACTGAAGCTTTCTTT. This codes for CASSLTGQNTEAFF.

This clone has more than one count but fewer than ten. V usage is TRBV2 and J usage is TRBJ1-1, with 7 bases identical to TRBD1. V lost 7 bases, J lost 4 bases, and 3 bases stayed unmatched. The CDR3 has 12 amino acids. Germline V lookup: CDR1 SNHLY, CDR2 FYNNEI. CDR3 in DNA: TGTGCCAGCAAACAGGGGTTCACTGAAGCTTTCTTT. This translates into CASKQGFTEAFF.

The chain uses TRBV7-3 and TRBJ1-1; D unresolved. V lost 4 bases and J lost 4, with 10 bases in between. There are 13 residues in the CDR3. In germline, CDR1 is SGHTA, CDR2 FQGTGA. The CDR3 nucleotides are TGTGCCAGCAGCTACCTAGGGAGCACTGAAGCTTTCTTT. It is translated as CASSYLGSTEAFF.

The chain couples TRBV18 to TRBJ2-7, with a weak D call TRBD1 (5 bases). This CDR3 has 15 amino acids. Germline CDR1 reads KGHSH; CDR2 reads LQKENI. V was clipped by 0 bases and J by 0 bases, with 9 bases between them. CDR3 sequence reads: CASSPPQGSSYEQYF. The CDR3 bases are TGTGCCAGCTCACCACCTCAGGGAAGCTCCTACGAGCAGTACTTC.

The rearrangement links TRBV4-2 to TRBJ1-2; TRBD1 matches at 9 bases. Germline CDR1 and CDR2: LGHNA and YNFKEQ. The CDR3 loop spans 18 amino acids. Losses at the gene ends were 4 bases for V and 4 bases for J; bases not matched to a gene: 16. CDR3 protein: CASSRTQRGTGTSYGYTF. CDR3 nucleotide sequence: TGTGCCAGCAGCCGCACCCAGCGAGGGACAGGGACATCCTATGGCTACACCTTC.

V usage is TRBV3-1 (or the pseudogene TRBV3-2) and J usage is TRBJ2-1; TRBD1 is a possible D gene (5 bases). This CDR3 comprises 13 residues. V was pared by 1 base and J by 8 bases, with 9 bases between. Germline-derived CDR1 and CDR2 are LGHDT and YNNKEL (reference sequence). The DNA of the CDR3 is TGTGCCAGCAGCCAAGGGACAATAGATGAGCAGTTCTTC. This translates into CASSQGTIDEQFF.

The CDR3 here is CASSSATPTGPGGYTF. Written as DNA, the CDR3 is TGTGCCAGCAGCTCAGCCACCCCAACAGGGCCGGGTGGCTACACCTTC. This chain connects TRBV7-2 to TRBJ1-2; TRBD1 is a possible D gene (6 bases). Per germline, CDR1 SGHTA and CDR2 FQGNSA. V lost 4 bases, J lost 7 bases, and 22 bases lay in between. This CDR3 has 16 amino acids.

The chain links TRBV3-1 (or the pseudogene TRBV3-2) to TRBJ2-3, with 8 positions matching TRBD2. The germline V gene has CDR1 LGHDT and CDR2 YNNKEL (reference sequence). The CDR3 contains 15 residues. J was trimmed by 6 bases and V by 1 base; bases with no gene match: 6. Here the CDR3 reads CASSQGLATGDTQYF. The CDR3 DNA reads TGTGCCAGCAGCCAAGGACTAGCGACCGGCGATACGCAGTATTTT.

The rearrangement links TRBV19 to TRBJ1-5; D possibly corresponds to TRBD1 (5 bases). V dropped 6 bases and J dropped 2 bases, with 14 bases sitting between them. The CDR3 contains 15 residues. Germline V gene sequence: CDR1 LNHDA, CDR2 SQIVND (reference sequence). The CDR3 bases are TGTGCCAGTAGAGAGACAGCTAGGGGCAATCAGCCCCAGCATTTT. Its translation is CASRETARGNQPQHF.

Here the CDR3 DNA reads TGTGCCAGCAGCTTTAAAGAGGGAAACACCATATATTTT. Its protein product is CASSFKEGNTIYF. The chain links TRBV7-8 to TRBJ1-3, with D hard to call. The V gene's germline CDR1 is SGHVS and CDR2 FQNEAQ. The V end lost 3 bases, the J end lost 4 bases, and 7 bases lay between the germline ends. CDR3 size: 13 residues.

The chain links TRBV7-2 to TRBJ2-3; TRBD2 might be the D (6 bases). V lost 4 bases and J lost 0, with 14 bases in between. This CDR3 region has 16 residues. CDR1 is SGHTA and CDR2 is FQGNSA in the germline V gene. For the CDR3, the DNA is TGTGCCAGCAGCTATTACCGGGACTGGAGCACAGATACGCAGTATTTT. It encodes CASSYYRDWSTDTQYF.

J is TRBJ2-7 and V is TRBV7-3, with D possibly TRBD2 on 6 matching bases. The germline gives CDR1 SGHTA, CDR2 FQGTGA. Trimming stripped 3 bases from V and 3 bases from J, with 15 bases between. This CDR3 has 15 amino acids. CDR3 protein: CASSFGSGGSYEQYF. The CDR3 DNA is TGTGCCAGCAGCTTTGGAAGTGGGGGGAGCTACGAGCAGTACTTC.

This clone turned up a few times. This chain joins TRBV6-6 and TRBJ1-1; D gene unclear. This CDR3 has 14 amino acids. Trimming took off 2 bases at V and 1 base at J, with 8 bases between the two ends. The germline V gene encodes CDR1 MNHNY and CDR2 SVGAGI (reference sequence). The CDR3 region has the DNA TGTGCCAGCAGTTACGTGGGCCCGAACACTGAAGCTTTCTTT. This gives the protein CASSYVGPNTEAFF.